A single sample gave rise to the 24 T cell receptor beta chains below, sequenced in a study of blood T cell repertoires in COVID-19. Some clones are missing from TCRdb's copy, which holds only in-frame ones; the method was immunoSEQ multiplex PCR. The sample records 140,000 to 150,000 clones, 88% being singletons. The sequenced material came from peripheral blood. These receptors came from a human donor with COVID-19, enrolled during active disease. The donor label of this sample is uncertain.

The table lists this clone with a count of one. The chain has TRBV24-1 and TRBJ2-1, with TRBD1 matching over 10 bases. With V trimmed by 2 bases and J by 6 bases, 6 bases remained unmatched. Germline V CDR1 and CDR2: KGHDR, SFDVKD. The CDR3 spans 16 residues. The CDR3 reads CATSDYSRTGGNEQFF. CDR3 sequence (DNA): TGTGCCACCAGTGATTACTCGCGGACAGGGGGCAATGAGCAGTTCTTC.

This chain connects TRBV7-9 to TRBJ1-2; D is perhaps TRBD1 (6 bases). The ends were cut back, 7 bases at V and 2 bases at J, with 11 bases in the middle. Looked up from germline, CDR1 is SEHNR and CDR2 is FQNEAQ (reference sequence). CDR3 size: 13 residues. The CDR3 loop reads CASTPQGNYGYTF. The CDR3, as DNA: TGTGCCAGCACCCCACAGGGAAACTATGGCTACACCTTC.

This clone came up a few times. The CDR3 here is CASSVGGTGRNTIYF. The CDR3 DNA reads as TGTGCCAGCAGCGTTGGCGGGACAGGAAGAAACACCATATATTTT. This sequence joins TRBV9 and TRBJ1-3, with TRBD1 identical over 8 bases. J was trimmed by 5 bases and V by 2 bases; bases with no gene match: 6. Germline V gene lookup returns CDR1 SGDLS and CDR2 YYNGEE. This CDR3 spans 15 amino acids. The whole variable domain, remainder taken from reference TRBV9 and TRBJ1-3, is DSGVTQTPKHLITATGQRVTLRCSPRSGDLSVYWYQQSLDQGLQFLIQYYNGEERAKGNILERFSAQQFPDLHSELNLSSLELGDSALYFCASSVGGTGRNTIYFGEGSWLTVV.

This clone was observed a single time. The V call is TRBV4-1, the J call TRBJ1-2, with unresolved D. V was clipped by 2 bases and J by 1 base, with 17 bases between them. This CDR3 has 17 residues. The germline V gene encodes CDR1 MGHRA and CDR2 YSYEKL. CDR3: CASSQPPERKLNYGYTF. DNA for the CDR3: TGCGCCAGCAGCCAACCTCCCGAGCGGAAACTTAACTATGGCTACACCTTC.

The V call is TRBV6-5, the J call TRBJ1-2, with TRBD1 as a possible D gene (6 bases). The V end was cut by 6 bases, the J end by 4 bases, with 12 bases between. Germline V lookup: CDR1 MNHEY, CDR2 SVGAGI. This CDR3 contains 13 residues. The CDR3 bases are TGTGCCAGCAGGAAAGGACAGAGCTATGGCTACACCTTC. It codes for CASRKGQSYGYTF.

V usage is TRBV21-1 and J usage is TRBJ1-1; the D call of TRBD1 is as the table states it, not checked on the DNA. TRBV21-1 constitutes a pseudogene. The CDR3 is 17 residues long. The CDR3 nucleotides are TGTGCCAGCAGCAAAGACAGGGGGCTGTTTTTTCGCACTGAAGCTTTCTTT. Encoded protein: CASSKDRGLFFRTEAFF.

Note on this clone: Other nucleotide sequences in the sample specify the same CDR3. The gene calls are TRBV18 and TRBJ2-1; 13 bases map to TRBD2. With 6 bases clipped from V and 8 bases from J, the junction kept 7 bases outside the gene matches. This CDR3 is built from 15 residues. The germline CDR1 and CDR2 sequences are KGHSH and LQKENI. The CDR3 sequence is CASSLGLAGDDEQFF. The CDR3 bases are TGTGCCAGCTCGCTTGGACTAGCGGGGGACGATGAGCAGTTCTTC.

This clone was recorded only once. This rearrangement joins TRBV21-1 to TRBJ2-7; the D call of TRBD2 is as the table states it, not checked on the DNA. TRBV21-1 is marked as a pseudogene. The CDR3 runs to 16 residues. CDR3 protein: CASIQRASGGVGEQYF. CDR3 bases: TGTGCCAGCATTCAAAGGGCTAGCGGGGGAGTCGGCGAGCAGTACTTC.

In its sample, this clone was seen a few times. The chain combines TRBV29-1 with TRBJ2-7; D might be TRBD1 (6 bases). Germline V gives CDR1 SQVTM, CDR2 ANQGSEA. The CDR3 spans 14 residues. The germline V and J ends were trimmed by 4 bases and 5 bases, with 18 bases remaining between them. The CDR3 sequence is CSVAPGTPTDEQYF. The CDR3 nucleotides read TGCAGCGTTGCCCCCGGGACACCGACGGACGAGCAGTACTTC.

The rearrangement links TRBV10-1 to TRBJ2-5; TRBD1 aligns across 9 bases. Per germline, CDR1 WNHNN and CDR2 SYGVQD (reference sequence). Trimming took 4 bases from V and 2 from J; bases not matched to a gene: 2. This CDR3 region has 14 residues. Here the CDR3 reads CASSVGQGQETQYF. The CDR3 region has the DNA TGCGCCAGCAGTGTCGGACAGGGGCAAGAGACCCAGTACTTC.

The chain joins TRBV29-1 to TRBJ2-5; 7 bases are a match to TRBD1. After removal of 6 bases from V and 5 bases from J, the junction contained 15 bases not matched to a gene. The CDR3 runs 15 residues. Per germline, CDR1 SQVTM and CDR2 ANQGSEA. The CDR3 region has the DNA TGCAGCGTGGGGACAGTCGACGATTCTTGGGAGACCCAGTACTTC. Encoded protein: CSVGTVDDSWETQYF.

In its sample, this clone was seen once. The J gene is TRBJ2-5, the V gene TRBV2, with D tentatively TRBD1 (6 bases). The CDR3 consists of 14 residues. V lost 4 bases to trimming and J lost 9 bases, with 18 bases between them. Germline V CDR1 and CDR2: SNHLY, FYNNEI. CDR3 sequence: CASSVRQVEGAQYF. The CDR3 region has the DNA TGTGCCAGCAGTGTTCGACAGGTCGAGGGGGCCCAGTACTTC. Variable domain in full (rest from reference TRBV2 and TRBJ2-5): EPEVTQTPSHQVTQMGQEVILRCVPISNHLYFYWYRQILGQKVEFLVSFYNNEISEKSEIFDDQFSVERPDGSNFTLKIRSTKLEDSAMYFCASSVRQVEGAQYFGPGTRLLVL.

The genes are TRBV19 and TRBJ1-5, with TRBD1 matching 8 bases. Germline-derived CDR1 and CDR2 are LNHDA and SQIVND (reference sequence). V was pared by 3 bases and J by 1 base, with 8 bases of the junction left unmatched. This CDR3 comprises 17 residues. This CDR3 reads CASSIRQGARSNQPQHF. CDR3 DNA sequence: TGTGCCAGTAGTATTCGGCAGGGGGCTAGGAGCAATCAGCCCCAGCATTTT.

The chain carries TRBV5-1 and TRBJ1-2, with 8 bases identical to TRBD1. The CDR3 covers 14 residues. V shed 4 bases, J shed 8 bases, and the junction held 10 bases outside the gene matches. Germline V gene lookup returns CDR1 SGHRS and CDR2 YFSETQ. The CDR3 region is CASSPGGQGYGYTF. CDR3 coding DNA: TGCGCCAGCAGCCCTGGAGGACAGGGTTACGGCTACACCTTC.

V gene TRBV19 combines with J gene TRBJ2-2, with TRBD1 matching over 8 bases. Germline lookup yields CDR1 LNHDA and CDR2 SQIVND (reference sequence). V shed 5 bases and J 5 bases; nucleotides not matched to a gene: 16. This CDR3 comprises 18 residues. The CDR3 DNA is TGTGCCAGTAGTTCCGCCCCCGGACAGGGTGCGTGGACCGGGGAGCTGTTTTTT. This translates into CASSSAPGQGAWTGELFF.

The CDR3 is CASSYTGQGSEAFF. CDR3 coding DNA: TGTGCCAGCAGTTACACGGGACAGGGTTCTGAAGCTTTCTTT. The J gene is TRBJ1-1, the V gene TRBV6-5; 9 positions agree with TRBD1. Germline CDR1 and CDR2: MNHEY and SVGAGI. The V and J ends lost 2 bases and 6 bases, in that order; junction bases with no gene match: 4. This CDR3 has 14 amino acids.

The sample holds one count of this clone. The rearrangement links TRBV3-1 (or the pseudogene TRBV3-2) to TRBJ2-1, with unresolved D. The CDR3 loop spans 16 amino acids. Trimming cost V 0 bases and J 8 bases, with 17 bases left between them. Germline values: CDR1 LGHDT, CDR2 YNNKEL (reference sequence). CDR3: CASSQDLGATRDEQFF. The CDR3 bases are TGTGCCAGCAGCCAAGATCTCGGCGCCACCCGGGATGAGCAGTTCTTC.

V and J are TRBV15 and TRBJ2-5; 8 nucleotides match TRBD2. The CDR3 sequence is 16 residues long. The V gene end was trimmed by 4 bases and the J gene end by 5 bases; junction bases not matched to a gene: 12. Germline V lookup: CDR1 LNHNV, CDR2 YYDKDF (reference sequence). DNA for the CDR3: TGTGCCACCAGCACGGCACAGGCGGGAGGCGGGGAGACCCAGTACTTC. It codes for CATSTAQAGGGETQYF.

The gene calls are TRBV5-1 and TRBJ1-2, with D unresolved. The CDR3 extends over 13 amino acids. Trimming removed 4 bases at V and 4 bases at J, with 11 bases between. CDR1 and CDR2 from the germline V gene are SGHRS and YFSETQ. The CDR3, as DNA: TGCGCCAGCAGCACATCGAGGGCCTATGGCTACACCTTC. The encoded protein is CASSTSRAYGYTF.

This rearrangement joins TRBV28 to TRBJ2-1; TRBD2 matches 7 bases. The V gene end was trimmed by 8 bases and the J gene end by 6 bases; junction bases not matched to a gene: 4. This CDR3 spans 12 amino acids. Looked up from germline, CDR1 is MDHEN and CDR2 is SYDVKM. The CDR3 nucleotides read TGTGCCAGCTCGGCGGGAGTCAATGAGCAGTTCTTC. Amino acid sequence: CASSAGVNEQFF.

The chain joins TRBV22-1 to TRBJ2-7; TRBD2 is taken as the D call from the table, unchecked against the DNA. TRBV22-1 is reported as a pseudogene. There are 13 residues in the CDR3. CDR3 coding DNA: TGTCCTGGGAGCGCACAGGGGACTCACGAGCAGTACTTC. It codes for CPGSAQGTHEQYF.

The chain has TRBV27 and TRBJ1-3; tentatively, D is TRBD1 (5 bases). Trimming removed 2 bases at V and 2 bases at J, with 13 bases between. The CDR3 contains 16 residues. Germline-derived CDR1 and CDR2 are MNHEY and SMNVEV (reference sequence). The CDR3 is CASSLIGGEAGNTIYF. The CDR3, as DNA: TGTGCCAGCAGTTTAATAGGAGGGGAGGCTGGAAACACCATATATTTT.

This chain links TRBV6-5 with TRBJ2-1; 11 positions agree with TRBD1. The CDR3 length is 15 residues. Trimming at V came to 6 bases and at J to 6 bases, leaving 7 bases not matched to a gene. The germline gives CDR1 MNHEY, CDR2 SVGAGI. The CDR3 nucleotides read TGTGCCAGCAGACCCGGGACAGGGGGAGTCAATGAGCAGTTCTTC. This translates into CASRPGTGGVNEQFF.

The chain recombines TRBV11-2 with TRBJ2-1, with D perhaps TRBD2 (6 bases). Deletions cut 4 bases from V and 6 bases from J, with 16 bases between. CDR3 length: 15 amino acids. CDR1 and CDR2 (germline): SGHAT, FQNNGV. CDR3 sequence reads: CASSSGELARNEQFF. The CDR3, as DNA: TGTGCCAGCAGCTCTGGAGAACTAGCTCGCAATGAGCAGTTCTTC.